The clone carrying this T cell receptor (beta chain) was seen only a few times. The antigen remains undetermined. This specimen belongs to a study of cytomegalovirus exposure and HLA in healthy donors. Study conclusions and caveats: Analysis was carried out at a later point, and it linked a missense DCLRE1C variant to TCR beta V- and J-gene trimming.

This CDR3 comprises 15 residues. Germline CDR1 reads SGHRS; CDR2 reads YFSETQ. The V and J ends lost 0 bases and 0 bases respectively, with 10 bases between them. PCR involved 60 Vbeta and 13 Jbeta primers. Method: immunoSEQ multiplex PCR; TCRdb's copy keeps in-frame clones and lacks some. The sample holds some 170,000 clones, roughly 77% seen once. The donors gave bone marrow, and they were healthy. The sample taken for sequencing was PBMCs. The rearrangement links TRBV5-1 to TRBJ2-7; D is undetermined. This TCR came from a man younger than 45 in good health and CMV-seropositive. The CDR3 coding sequence is TGCGCCAGCAGCTTGGTTAGCAGATTCTCCTACGAGCAGTACTTC. The encoded protein is CASSLVSRFSYEQYF.